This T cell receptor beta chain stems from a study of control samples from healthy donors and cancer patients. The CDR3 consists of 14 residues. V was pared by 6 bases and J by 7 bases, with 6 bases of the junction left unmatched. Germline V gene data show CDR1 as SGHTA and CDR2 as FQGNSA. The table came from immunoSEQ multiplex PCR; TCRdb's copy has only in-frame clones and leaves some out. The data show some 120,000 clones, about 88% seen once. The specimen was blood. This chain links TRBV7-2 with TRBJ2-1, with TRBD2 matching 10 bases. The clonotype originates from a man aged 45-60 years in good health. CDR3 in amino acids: CASRKTGLANEQFF. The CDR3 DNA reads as TGTGCCAGCAGGAAGACGGGACTAGCGAATGAGCAGTTCTTC.